The 18 T cell receptor beta chains below all came from one sample that was sequenced in a study of Graves' ophthalmopathy and Graves' hyperthyroidism. Amplification targeted the TCR beta CDR3 regions, with RNA transcripts as the source material. HTBI primers were used in a first-round RT-PCR, which preceded a second-round multiplex PCR. TCRdb re-derived calls from the multiplex PCR reads in MiXCR, one entry per CDR3 protein. The sample shows 500,000 to 800,000 distinct CDR3 sequences, roughly 39% of them seen only once. The specimen sequenced was peripheral blood. All receptors come from an adult man with Graves' ophthalmopathy.

The CDR3 loop reads CASSEGSNTIYF. CDR3 in DNA: TGTGCCAGCAGTGAGGGTAGCAACACCATATATTTT. This rearrangement joins TRBV25-1 to TRBJ1-3; no definite D call. V lost 3 bases, J lost 7 bases, and 7 bases lay in between. Germline-derived CDR1 and CDR2 are MGHDK and SYGVNS. The length of the CDR3 is 12 residues.

Regarding this clonotype: Given the absence of the conserved phenylalanine or tryptophan at the CDR3 end, a read error is likely. Because the CDR3's place on the DNA is in doubt, the DNA is left out and the CDR3 is given as listed by TCRdb. V gene TRBV25-1 combines with J gene TRBJ2-5; the DNA was not compared with TRBD1, the D call given in the table. The CDR3 region is 16 residues in length, termini included. Germline-derived CDR1 and CDR2 are MGHDK and SYGVNS. The CDR3 here is CASSLGTINYGYTFGS.

This clonotype came up many times. The chain links TRBV19 to TRBJ1-4; no firm D call. CDR1 and CDR2 (germline): LNHDA, SQIVND (reference sequence). The germline V and J ends were trimmed by 8 bases and 4 bases, with 14 bases remaining between them. CDR3 length: 14 amino acids. CDR3 sequence reads: CASGANAFNEKLFF. CDR3 nucleotide sequence: TGTGCCAGTGGCGCGAACGCCTTTAATGAAAAACTGTTTTTT.

The chain is built from TRBV19 and TRBJ2-3; D remains ambiguous. The V end was cut by 6 bases, the J end by 0 bases, with 7 bases between. Germline V CDR1 and CDR2: LNHDA, SQIVND (reference sequence). The CDR3 sequence is 13 residues long. The CDR3 loop is CASSVPSTDTQYF. As DNA, the CDR3 is TGTGCCAGTAGCGTACCTAGCACAGATACGCAGTATTTT.

This clonotype came up a few times. V gene TRBV7-9 combines with J gene TRBJ2-2; possible D gene TRBD2, 7 bases. The CDR3 totals 16 residues. V was clipped by 2 bases and J by 7 bases, with 17 bases between them. Germline V gene data show CDR1 as SEHNR and CDR2 as FQNEAQ (reference sequence). In DNA, the CDR3 is TGTGCCAGCAGCTTACAAGGGGGGGGCAACGGCGGGGAGCTGTTTTTT. It encodes CASSLQGGGNGGELFF.

This clonotype was counted once. This chain joins TRBV5-1 and TRBJ2-7; D tentatively reads TRBD1 or TRBD2 (6 bases each). The V end lost 4 bases, the J end lost 4 bases, and 15 bases lay between the germline ends. The CDR3 has 14 residues. Germline V gene lookup returns CDR1 SGHRS and CDR2 YFSETQ. The chain's CDR3 is CASSPGGGVYEQYF. The CDR3 DNA reads TGCGCCAGCAGCCCAGGAGGGGGTGTTTACGAGCAGTACTTC.

As to this clonotype: A much larger clone lies a single base off, so this may be a read error. V usage is TRBV7-3 and J usage is TRBJ2-2; TRBD1 agrees at 8 bases. J gave up 5 bases and V 4 bases, and 6 bases lay outside the gene matches. The germline V gene has CDR1 SGHTA and CDR2 FQGTGA. The CDR3 is made up of 15 amino acids. The CDR3 spells CASSSTGERTGELFF. DNA of the CDR3: TGTGCCAGCAGCTCGACAGGGGAGCGTACCGGGGAGCTGTTTTTT.

This clonotype has at least ten counts. The chain combines TRBV2 with TRBJ1-6; D is possibly TRBD1 (5 bases). Germline assignment: CDR1 SNHLY and CDR2 FYNNEI. Trimming removed 7 bases at V and 7 bases at J, with 17 bases between. This CDR3 is 15 amino acids long. CDR3 residues: CASIGPGGDNSPLHF. The CDR3 DNA follows: TGTGCCAGCATTGGGCCCGGGGGGGACAATTCACCCCTCCACTTT.

About this clonotype itself: It may be a read error: a sequence one base away is much more abundant. The chain combines TRBV7-9 with TRBJ2-2, with 8 bases that match TRBD2. This CDR3 comprises 16 residues. The germline V gene encodes CDR1 SEHNR and CDR2 FQNEAQ (reference sequence). The CDR3 reads CASSPGNSGILGKLFF. CDR3 nucleotide sequence: TGTGCCAGCAGCCCCGGGAATAGCGGGATTCTCGGGAAGCTGTTTTTT.

This chain uses TRBV14 with TRBJ1-1; perhaps TRBD1 as D (5 bases). V shed 5 bases and J shed 4 bases, with 14 bases lying between them. The CDR3 runs 14 residues. In germline, CDR1 is SGHDN, CDR2 FVKESK. CDR3 nucleotides: TGTGCCAGCAGCTTATCAGGGTCTTCCACTGAAGCTTTCTTT. Translation gives CASSLSGSSTEAFF.

CDR3 region: CASSFAQFQETQYF. For the CDR3, the DNA is TGTGCCAGCAGCTTTGCGCAGTTCCAAGAGACCCAGTACTTC. This chain uses TRBV25-1 with TRBJ2-5, with no clear D. Trimming left V 6 bases short and J 1 base short, with 12 bases between. The CDR3 totals 14 residues. Germline CDR1 and CDR2: MGHDK and SYGVNS.

This rearrangement joins TRBV15 to TRBJ1-4, with 9 positions matching TRBD1. Germline CDR1 is LNHNV and CDR2 is YYDKDF (reference sequence). The CDR3 length is 19 residues. V trimming: 3 bases; J trimming: 1 base; junction bases outside the gene matches: 12. CDR3 loop: CATSSLSPGQGITNEKLFF. DNA for the CDR3: TGTGCCACCAGCAGCTTGTCCCCTGGACAGGGGATAACTAATGAAAAACTGTTTTTT.

This clonotype showed up many times. V and J are TRBV25-1 and TRBJ2-5; the match to TRBD2 covers 15 bases. The CDR3 is 17 residues long. The trim removed 2 bases at V and 4 bases at J, leaving 5 bases unmatched. Germline V gene data show CDR1 as MGHDK and CDR2 as SYGVNS. The CDR3 DNA reads as TGTGCCAGCAGTGAACCAGGACTAGCGGGGGGGCCAGAGACCCAGTACTTC. Amino acid sequence: CASSEPGLAGGPETQYF.

This chain links TRBV2 with TRBJ1-4, with 8 nucleotides matching TRBD1. CDR3 length: 16 amino acids. Losses at the gene ends were 2 bases for V and 8 bases for J; bases not matched to a gene: 10. The germline CDR1 and CDR2 sequences are SNHLY and FYNNEI. The CDR3 reads CASSEQPGQVGEKLFF. CDR3 nucleotide sequence: TGTGCCAGCAGTGAACAACCGGGACAGGTTGGCGAAAAACTGTTTTTT.

This clonotype occurred many times. This chain connects TRBV5-4 to TRBJ1-2; tentatively, D is TRBD1 (6 bases). V lost 4 bases and J lost 4, with 11 bases in between. The CDR3 sequence is 13 residues long. Per germline, CDR1 SGHNT and CDR2 YYREEE (reference sequence). In DNA, the CDR3 is TGTGCCAGCAGCCTAGGACAGATCTATGGCTACACCTTC. Protein: CASSLGQIYGYTF.

This sequence joins TRBV10-3 and TRBJ2-7; D is undetermined. The ends were cut back, 0 bases at V and 7 bases at J, with 13 bases in the middle. The CDR3 spans 14 residues. CDR1 is ENHRY, CDR2 SYGVKD, per germline. The CDR3 loop is CAISESKRNNEQYF. CDR3 DNA sequence: TGTGCCATCAGTGAGTCGAAACGGAACAATGAGCAGTACTTC.

The chain employs TRBV2 and TRBJ2-7; D may be TRBD1 or TRBD2 (5 bases each). The CDR3 has 13 amino acids. Germline V lookup: CDR1 SNHLY, CDR2 FYNNEI. Deletions cut 6 bases from V and 0 bases from J, with 9 bases between. CDR3 DNA: TGTGCCAGCAGCTGGGACGCCTCCTACGAGCAGTACTTC. Its translation is CASSWDASYEQYF.

A few counts support this clonotype. The gene calls are TRBV4-1 and TRBJ2-7; the match to TRBD2 covers 7 bases. CDR3 length: 15 amino acids. V lost 1 base to trimming and J lost 3 bases; unmatched junction nucleotides: 6. Germline V gene sequence: CDR1 MGHRA, CDR2 YSYEKL. CDR3 loop: CASSQVLTSSYEQYF. CDR3 nucleotides: TGCGCCAGCAGCCAAGTTTTGACTAGCAGCTACGAGCAGTACTTC.